The 27 T cell receptor beta chains given below trace back to one sample, sequenced in a study of T cell repertoires in cytomegalovirus infection (dated by TCRdb to about 2019). Sequencing relied on an Illumina HiSeq 1500. TCRdb cleaned the public reads at Q25 with fastp, built clones with MiXCR and kept in-frame beta chains. For every CDR3 protein sequence, its rows merge into one entry that carries the most common genes and DNA. This sample holds some 220,000 distinct CDR3 sequences; roughly an eighth were observed only once. Together, the top ten hold 1.5% to 2% of the sample. Source material: PBMCs. Receptor source: a human donor in good health (CMV status not recorded). Some clones in this sample may be carry-over from other donors' samples.

There are a few counts of this clonotype. V and J are TRBV9 and TRBJ2-5, with a weak D call TRBD1 (5 bases). This CDR3 has 15 residues. The germline V gene has CDR1 SGDLS and CDR2 YYNGEE. V was pared by 2 bases and J by 1 base, with 12 bases between. The CDR3 reads CASSVSVQVQETQYF. The CDR3 bases are TGTGCCAGCAGCGTGTCGGTACAGGTCCAAGAGACCCAGTACTTC. The full variable domain, with the rest looked up from reference TRBV9 and TRBJ2-5, is DSGVTQTPKHLITATGQRVTLRCSPRSGDLSVYWYQQSLDQGLQFLIQYYNGEERAKGNILERFSAQQFPDLHSELNLSSLELGDSALYFCASSVSVQVQETQYFGPGTRLLVL.

This clonotype showed up many times. The V call is TRBV7-2, the J call TRBJ1-2; D is unclear. CDR3 length: 15 amino acids. With 1 base removed from V and 2 bases from J, the gap between germline ends came to 11 bases. Germline-derived CDR1 and CDR2 are SGHTA and FQGNSA. CDR3 in DNA: TGTGCCAGCAGCTTAGGCGGAGGGTCGAACTATGGCTACACCTTC. Translating gives CASSLGGGSNYGYTF. Looking up the rest from reference TRBV7-2 and TRBJ1-2 gives the full variable domain: GAGVSQSPSNKVTEKGKDVELRCDPISGHTALYWYRQSLGQGLEFLIYFQGNSAPDKSGLPSDRFSAERTGGSVSTLTIQRTQQEDSAVYLCASSLGGGSNYGYTFGSGTRLTVV.

The count of this clonotype is one. The gene calls are TRBV28 and TRBJ1-5; D unclear. The CDR3 runs to 14 residues. CDR1 and CDR2 from the germline V gene are MDHEN and SYDVKM. V lost 5 bases and J 6 bases, leaving 14 bases between the germline ends. The CDR3 DNA follows: TGTGCCAGCAGTCTCCTTAGGTCCGGTCAGCCCCAGCATTTT. Translation: CASSLLRSGQPQHF.

This clonotype came up a few times. The chain is built from TRBV29-1 and TRBJ2-1; D is perhaps TRBD2 (5 bases). Per the germline V gene, CDR1 is SQVTM and CDR2 is ANQGSEA. This CDR3 spans 16 amino acids. V was clipped by 4 bases and J by 7 bases, with 23 bases between them. CDR3 region: CSVGGPGWRSGNEQFF. CDR3 sequence (DNA): TGCAGCGTTGGTGGGCCGGGGTGGAGGTCGGGAAATGAGCAGTTCTTC.

This clonotype has ten or more counts. This chain joins TRBV7-2 and TRBJ2-7; 8 bases match TRBD1. The V segment lost 5 bases and the J segment 0 bases; nucleotides outside the gene matches: 3. The CDR3 contains 14 residues. Germline V CDR1 and CDR2: SGHTA, FQGNSA. The CDR3 region has the DNA TGTGCCAGCAGCCCGGACAGGGTCTCCTACGAGCAGTACTTC. Amino acids: CASSPDRVSYEQYF.

The gene calls are TRBV28 and TRBJ2-6; TRBD1 might be the D (6 bases). Per the germline V gene, CDR1 is MDHEN and CDR2 is SYDVKM. There are 16 residues in the CDR3. V was shortened by 11 bases and J by 0 bases, with 17 bases between the two germline ends. The CDR3 DNA follows: TGTGCCGGCAAGGGGGAGATATCCTCTGGGGCCAACGTCCTGACTTTC. Translated, it gives CAGKGEISSGANVLTF.

This clonotype was seen ten or more times. The chain employs TRBV7-2 and TRBJ2-5; the match to TRBD1 covers 10 bases. CDR1 SGHTA and CDR2 FQGNSA come from the germline V gene. V was clipped by 5 bases and J by 4 bases; unmatched bases: 7. The CDR3 is 15 residues long. The CDR3 is CASSPRQGAGETQYF. The CDR3, as DNA: TGTGCCAGCAGCCCACGACAGGGGGCAGGAGAGACCCAGTACTTC.

This chain uses TRBV12-3 or TRBV12-4 with TRBJ1-2; tentative D call: TRBD1 (5 bases). V lost 7 bases to trimming and J lost 4 bases, with 13 bases between them. This CDR3 contains 13 residues. The CDR3 region has the DNA TGTGCCAGCACTTTCGGGAGGGGCTATGGCTACACCTTC. Residues: CASTFGRGYGYTF.

This clonotype was recorded many times. This chain uses TRBV6-2 or TRBV6-3 with TRBJ2-1; D gene uncertain. The CDR3 has 13 amino acids. V was trimmed by 6 bases and J by 6 bases, leaving 12 bases between them. Germline V gene lookup returns CDR1 MNHEY and CDR2 SVGEGT. The CDR3 DNA reads TGTGCCAGCAGCCCTGAGTACCTCAATGAGCAGTTCTTC. Translation: CASSPEYLNEQFF.

This clonotype was picked up many times. This chain connects TRBV7-2 to TRBJ1-4, with D tentatively TRBD1 (5 bases). The CDR3 is made up of 15 amino acids. Germline V CDR1 and CDR2: SGHTA, FQGNSA. Trimming removed 2 bases at V and 7 bases at J, with 14 bases between. The CDR3 DNA reads TGTGCCAGCAGCTTAAACCGCCGGGGGGGTGAAAAACTGTTTTTT. It yields the protein CASSLNRRGGEKLFF.

This clonotype appeared many times. The chain couples TRBV29-1 to TRBJ2-5; D may be TRBD2 (5 bases). This CDR3 spans 12 amino acids. V gave up 7 bases and J gave up 1 base, with 10 bases separating them. The V gene's germline CDR1 is SQVTM and CDR2 ANQGSEA. The CDR3 coding sequence is TGCAGCGGGCGACTACCCCAAGAGACCCAGTACTTC. It is translated as CSGRLPQETQYF.

This clonotype was seen only a few times. This chain links TRBV3-1 with TRBJ2-1; TRBD2 might be the D (5 bases). Trimming left V 1 base short and J 9 bases short, with 10 bases between. The CDR3 contains 13 residues. CDR1 and CDR2 (germline): LGHDT, YNNKEL (reference sequence). DNA for the CDR3: TGTGCCAGCAGCCAAGGACTACTAGTTGAGCAGTTCTTC. Its protein is CASSQGLLVEQFF.

This clonotype was detected a few times. This chain joins TRBV4-3 and TRBJ2-3, with D unclear. This CDR3 spans 14 amino acids. The V and J ends lost 0 bases and 6 bases respectively, with 10 bases between them. Germline CDR1 LGHNA, CDR2 YSLEER. The CDR3 nucleotides read TGCGCCAGCAGCCAAGATCCCAAGATGGATACGCAGTATTTT. The encoded protein is CASSQDPKMDTQYF.

V and J are TRBV18 and TRBJ1-1; D is ambiguous. The V end was cut by 0 bases, the J end by 1 base, with 6 bases between. This CDR3 is built from 14 residues. The germline gives CDR1 KGHSH, CDR2 LQKENI. CDR3 sequence: CASSPPRRNTEAFF. CDR3 sequence (DNA): TGTGCCAGCTCACCACCTAGAAGGAACACTGAAGCTTTCTTT.

At least ten counts were recorded for this clonotype. The CDR3 DNA follows: TGCGCCAGCAGCTTGGAGGGACGAGCTAGCACAGATACGCAGTATTTT. Its translation is CASSLEGRASTDTQYF. This chain joins TRBV5-1 and TRBJ2-3, with D perhaps given as TRBD1 or TRBD2 (5 bases each). Trimming shortened V by 0 bases and J by 0 bases, and 11 bases separated the two germline ends. The germline V gene has CDR1 SGHRS and CDR2 YFSETQ. The CDR3 runs 16 residues. The whole variable domain, remainder taken from reference TRBV5-1 and TRBJ2-3, is KAGVTQTPRYLIKTRGQQVTLSCSPISGHRSVSWYQQTPGQGLQFLFEYFSETQRNKGNFPGRFSGRQFSNSRSEMNVSTLELGDSALYLCASSLEGRASTDTQYFGPGTRLTVL.

This clonotype was counted a few times. The chain recombines TRBV20-1 with TRBJ2-3; possible D gene TRBD2, 5 bases. The CDR3 totals 13 residues. The V end was cut by 5 bases, the J end by 5 bases, with 14 bases between. Per the germline V gene, CDR1 is DFQATT and CDR2 is SNEGSKA (reference sequence). CDR3 loop: CSADGLLRDTQYF. Written as DNA, the CDR3 is TGCAGTGCTGATGGACTCTTAAGAGATACGCAGTATTTT.

This clonotype was counted ten times or more. V and J are TRBV2 and TRBJ2-4; D gene ambiguous. V shed 6 bases and J shed 3 bases, with 12 bases lying between them. The CDR3 is 14 residues long. CDR1 is SNHLY and CDR2 is FYNNEI in the germline V gene. The CDR3 sequence: CASSEVGSKNIQYF. Written as DNA, the CDR3 is TGTGCCAGCAGCGAGGTGGGAAGCAAAAACATTCAGTACTTC.

Of note for this clonotype: This CDR3 fails to terminate in the conserved phenylalanine or tryptophan, so it likely reflects a read error. CDR3 bases: TGTGCCAGCAGTTATATTGTCAAATCGAAAGCTTTCCTT. This codes for CASSYIVKSKAFL. This sequence joins TRBV6-1 and TRBJ1-1, with D unresolved. V lost 5 bases and J 9 bases, leaving 16 bases between the germline ends. Germline V lookup: CDR1 MNHNS, CDR2 SASEGT. CDR3 size: 13 residues.

This clonotype was seen ten or more times. This sequence joins TRBV7-2 and TRBJ2-2, with D perhaps TRBD1 or TRBD2 (5 bases each). This CDR3 is built from 17 residues. V was trimmed by 1 base and J by 3 bases, leaving 15 bases between them. Germline V CDR1 and CDR2: SGHTA, FQGNSA. The CDR3 region has the DNA TGTGCCAGCAGCTTAGTCCTATCGGGGCTCCACACCGGGGAGCTGTTTTTT. It specifies CASSLVLSGLHTGELFF.

This clonotype was counted ten times or more. The chain has TRBV7-2 and TRBJ1-1, with D hard to call. There are 13 residues in the CDR3. The germline V gene encodes CDR1 SGHTA and CDR2 FQGNSA. Trimming left V 0 bases short and J 5 bases short, with 7 bases between. CDR3 in amino acids: CASSLARGTEAFF. The CDR3 DNA follows: TGTGCCAGCAGCTTAGCGCGGGGTACTGAAGCTTTCTTT.

The rearrangement joins TRBV7-9 to TRBJ1-2; TRBD1 matches 8 bases. CDR1 SEHNR and CDR2 FQNEAQ come from the germline V gene (reference sequence). Losses at the gene ends were 6 bases for V and 1 base for J; bases not matched to a gene: 10. The CDR3 has 16 residues. This CDR3 reads CASRPSGTGINYGYTF. The DNA of the CDR3 is TGTGCCAGCAGACCCTCCGGGACAGGAATTAACTATGGCTACACCTTC.

This clonotype occurred many times. The V gene is TRBV28, the J gene TRBJ2-3, with 7 bases that match TRBD2. Germline V gene sequence: CDR1 MDHEN, CDR2 SYDVKM. The CDR3 spans 13 residues. Trimming cost V 8 bases and J 0 bases; bases outside gene matches: 2. In DNA, the CDR3 is TGTGCCAGCCGGGAGGTTAGCACAGATACGCAGTATTTT. It specifies CASREVSTDTQYF.

There are many counts of this clonotype. This sequence joins TRBV7-2 and TRBJ2-5; possibly TRBD1 for D (5 bases). CDR3 length: 15 residues. Germline CDR1 and CDR2: SGHTA and FQGNSA. Trimming cost V 5 bases and J 1 base, with 14 bases left between them. DNA of the CDR3: TGTGCCAGCAGCCCCTGGGGCAGTCGCCAAGAGACCCAGTACTTC. Protein product: CASSPWGSRQETQYF.

This clonotype was counted a single time. A read error may account for a junction end that differs from germline. The chain recombines TRBV6-2 or TRBV6-3 with TRBJ1-1; D uncertain. Germline V gene data show CDR1 as MNHEY and CDR2 as SVGEGT. CDR3 size: 14 residues. The CDR3: CAGSPARRNTEAFF. The DNA of the CDR3 is TGTGCCGGCAGCCCGGCCCGTAGGAACACTGAAGCTTTCTTT.

This clonotype was picked up many times. J is TRBJ1-6 and V is TRBV12-3 or TRBV12-4; unclear D gene. V was shortened by 7 bases and J by 9 bases, with 10 bases between the two germline ends. This CDR3 has 12 amino acids. CDR3 in amino acids: CASTLPGSPLHF. CDR3 in DNA: TGTGCCAGCACCCTCCCGGGTTCACCCCTCCACTTT.

This clonotype appeared a single time. J is TRBJ2-1 and V is TRBV6-6, with TRBD1 identical over 10 bases. V lost 7 bases and J lost 5; bases outside the gene matches: 5. This CDR3 comprises 14 residues. Germline V CDR1 and CDR2: MNHNY, SVGAGI (reference sequence). CDR3 protein: CASTSGTGDNEQFF. For the CDR3, the DNA is TGTGCCAGCACCAGCGGGACAGGGGACAATGAGCAGTTCTTC.

This clonotype came up many times. The chain carries TRBV11-3 and TRBJ1-1; D not certain. The germline gives CDR1 SGHNT, CDR2 YENEEA. Trimming removed 0 bases at V and 5 bases at J, with 7 bases between. The CDR3 loop spans 13 amino acids. CDR3 DNA: TGTGCCAGCAGCTTAGAAGGGAGGACTGAAGCTTTCTTT. It translates to CASSLEGRTEAFF.